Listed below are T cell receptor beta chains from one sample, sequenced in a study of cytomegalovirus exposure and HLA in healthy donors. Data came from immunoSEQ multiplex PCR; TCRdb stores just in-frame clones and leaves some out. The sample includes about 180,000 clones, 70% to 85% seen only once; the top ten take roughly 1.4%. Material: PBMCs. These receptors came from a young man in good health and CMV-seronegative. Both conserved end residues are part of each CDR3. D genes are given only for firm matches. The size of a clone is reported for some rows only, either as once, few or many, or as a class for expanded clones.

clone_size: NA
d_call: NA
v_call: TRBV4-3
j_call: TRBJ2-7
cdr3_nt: TGCGCCAGCAGCCAAGATATGGTAGGGGGGGGAAGCTACGAGCAGTACTTC
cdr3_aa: CASSQDMVGGGSYEQYF

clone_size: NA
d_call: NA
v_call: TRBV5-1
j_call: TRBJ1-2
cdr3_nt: TGCGCCAGCAGCTCCTCGGGGGGGAAAATGAACTATGGCTACACCTTC
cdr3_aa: CASSSSGGKMNYGYTF

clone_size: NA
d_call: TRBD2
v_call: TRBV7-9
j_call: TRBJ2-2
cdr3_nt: TGTGCCAGCAGCCCGGGGACTAGCGGGAGCCTGTGGAACACCGGGGAGCTGTTTTTT
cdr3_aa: CASSPGTSGSLWNTGELFF

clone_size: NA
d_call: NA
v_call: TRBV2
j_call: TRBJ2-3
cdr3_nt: TGTGCCAGCAGTGAAGTAAAGGAGACGTCTGGGTATTTT
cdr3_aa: CASSEVKETSGYF

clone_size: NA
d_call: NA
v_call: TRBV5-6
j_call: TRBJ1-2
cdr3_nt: TGTGCCAGCAGCCCCCTGCGCATTAGAGGGTTCGACTATGGCTACACCTTC
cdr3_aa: CASSPLRIRGFDYGYTF

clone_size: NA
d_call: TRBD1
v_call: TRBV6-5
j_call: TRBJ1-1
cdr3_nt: TGTGCCAGCAGTCCGTTCGACAGGGAGAAGACTGAAGCTTTCTTT
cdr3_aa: CASSPFDREKTEAFF

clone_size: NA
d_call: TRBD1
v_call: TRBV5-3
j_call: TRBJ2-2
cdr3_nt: TGTGCCAGAAGCTCACCGAGACCGGGACAGGGCTCCGGGGAGCTGTTTTTT
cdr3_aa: CARSSPRPGQGSGELFF

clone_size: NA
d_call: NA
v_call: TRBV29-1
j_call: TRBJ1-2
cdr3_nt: TGCAGCGTTGAAATGGATGGGACTGAGAATGGCTACACCTTC
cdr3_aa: CSVEMDGTENGYTF

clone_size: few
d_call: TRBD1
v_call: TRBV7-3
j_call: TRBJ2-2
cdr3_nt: TGTGCCAGCAGCCCCCGGACAGGGTCCGGGGAGCTGTTTTTT
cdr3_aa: CASSPRTGSGELFF

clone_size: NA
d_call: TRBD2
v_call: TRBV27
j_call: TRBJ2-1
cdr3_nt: TGTGCCAGCAGGGGGGTGACTAGCCGCGGCCATGAGCAGTTCTTC
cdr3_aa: CASRGVTSRGHEQFF

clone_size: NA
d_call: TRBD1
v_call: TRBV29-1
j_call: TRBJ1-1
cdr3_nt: TGCAGCGTTGAAGGCCTAAGACAGGGGGCGAGGAACACTGAAGCTTTCTTT
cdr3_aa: CSVEGLRQGARNTEAFF

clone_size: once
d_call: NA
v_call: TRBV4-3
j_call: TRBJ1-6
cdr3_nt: TGCGCCAGCAGCCAATCGACAGCTAATAATTCACCCCTCCACTTT
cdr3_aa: CASSQSTANNSPLHF

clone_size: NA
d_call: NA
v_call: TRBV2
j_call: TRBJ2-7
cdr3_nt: TGTGCCAGCAGTGATCATCTATACGAGCAGTACTTC
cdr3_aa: CASSDHLYEQYF

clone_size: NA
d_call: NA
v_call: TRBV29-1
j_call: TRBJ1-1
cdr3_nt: TGCAGCGTCGTAGGACACGGGTACTTAGAGAACACTGAAGCTTTCTTT
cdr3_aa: CSVVGHGYLENTEAFF

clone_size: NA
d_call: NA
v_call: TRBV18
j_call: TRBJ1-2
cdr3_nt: TGTGCCAGCTCACCCAGGGGCATTGTCTACACCTTC
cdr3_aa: CASSPRGIVYTF

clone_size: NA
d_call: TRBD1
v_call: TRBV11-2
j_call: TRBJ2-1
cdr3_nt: TGTGCCAGCAGCTCCGGGACAGGGAAATACAATGAGCAGTTCTTC
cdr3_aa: CASSSGTGKYNEQFF

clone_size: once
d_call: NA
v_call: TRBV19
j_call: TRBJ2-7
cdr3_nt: TGTGCCAGTACCCCCCCCGGATGCGCGGGTTTTAGGTTTTTCGTCGAGCAGTACTTC
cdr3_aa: CASTPPGCAGFRFFVEQYF

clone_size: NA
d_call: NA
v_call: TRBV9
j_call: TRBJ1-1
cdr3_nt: TGTGCCAGCAGCGGACACCACAACACTGAAGCTTTCTTT
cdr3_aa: CASSGHHNTEAFF

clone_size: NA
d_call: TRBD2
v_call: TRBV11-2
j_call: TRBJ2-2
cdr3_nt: TGTGCCAGCAGGACTAGCTGGCCCGGGGAGCTGTTTTTT
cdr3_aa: CASRTSWPGELFF

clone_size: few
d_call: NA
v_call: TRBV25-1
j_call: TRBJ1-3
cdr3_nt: TGTGCCAGCAGTGATGGAGGGGTTTCTGGAAACACCATATATTTT
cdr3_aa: CASSDGGVSGNTIYF

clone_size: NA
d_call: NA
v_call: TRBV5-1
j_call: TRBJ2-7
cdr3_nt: TGCGCCAGCAGCTTGGGGGCAGGACTGTGGATGTGGTACTTC
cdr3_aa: CASSLGAGLWMWYF

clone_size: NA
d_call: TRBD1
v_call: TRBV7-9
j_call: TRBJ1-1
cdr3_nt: TGTGCCAGCAGCTTGGGACAGTCGAACACTGAAGCTTTCTTT
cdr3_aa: CASSLGQSNTEAFF

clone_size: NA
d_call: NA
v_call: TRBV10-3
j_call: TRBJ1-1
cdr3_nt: TGTGCCATCAGAAACAGGGTGGGGAACACTGAAGCTTTCTTT
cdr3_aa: CAIRNRVGNTEAFF

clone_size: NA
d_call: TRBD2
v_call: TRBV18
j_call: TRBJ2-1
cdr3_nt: TGTGCCAGCTCACCACTGGGAGGGTATAGTGAGCAGTTCTTC
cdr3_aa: CASSPLGGYSEQFF

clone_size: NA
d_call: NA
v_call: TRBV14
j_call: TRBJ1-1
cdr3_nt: TGTGCCAGCAGCCAAGACCATCCTCATTGGGGGCTAAACACTGAAGCTTTCTTT
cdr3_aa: CASSQDHPHWGLNTEAFF

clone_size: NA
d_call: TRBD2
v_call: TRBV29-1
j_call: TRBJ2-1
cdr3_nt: TGCAGCATAGGGGGACTAGCGAACTACAATGAGCAGTTCTTC
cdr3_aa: CSIGGLANYNEQFF

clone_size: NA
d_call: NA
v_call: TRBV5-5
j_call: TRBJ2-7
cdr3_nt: TGTGCCAGCAGCTTGCGGCAGGGTTTTGTGGCCTACGAGCAGTACTTC
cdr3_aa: CASSLRQGFVAYEQYF

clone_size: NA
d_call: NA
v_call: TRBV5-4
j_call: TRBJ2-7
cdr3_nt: TGTGCCAGCAGCGGTATAGGAGGTACGGGGGAGCAGTACTTC
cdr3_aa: CASSGIGGTGEQYF

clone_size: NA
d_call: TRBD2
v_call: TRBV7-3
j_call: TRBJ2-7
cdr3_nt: TGTGCCAGCAGCTTACCCGGGACTAGCGACTACGAGCAGTACTTC
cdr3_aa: CASSLPGTSDYEQYF

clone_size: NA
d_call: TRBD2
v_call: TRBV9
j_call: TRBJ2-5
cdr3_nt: TGTGCCCGACTAGCGGGAGAGGGGACCCAGTACTTC
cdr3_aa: CARLAGEGTQYF

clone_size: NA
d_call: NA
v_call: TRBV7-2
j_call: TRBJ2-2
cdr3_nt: TGTGCCAGCAGCTCGACTAAGAACACCGGGGAGCTGTTTTTT
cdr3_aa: CASSSTKNTGELFF

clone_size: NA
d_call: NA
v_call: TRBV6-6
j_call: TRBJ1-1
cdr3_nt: TGTGCCAGCAGTTCCCAGGGGAACACTGAAGCTTTCTTT
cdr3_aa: CASSSQGNTEAFF

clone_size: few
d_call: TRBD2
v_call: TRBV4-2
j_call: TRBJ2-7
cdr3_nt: TGTGCCAGCAGCCAAGTCGGGACCGGGACTAGCGGTTACGAGCAGTACTTC
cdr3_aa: CASSQVGTGTSGYEQYF

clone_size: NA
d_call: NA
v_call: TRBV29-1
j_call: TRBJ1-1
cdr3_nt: TGCAGCGTGCGAAAGGTAGGAGGCACTGAAGCTTTCTTT
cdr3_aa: CSVRKVGGTEAFF

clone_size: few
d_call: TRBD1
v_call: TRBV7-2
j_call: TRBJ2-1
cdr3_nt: TGTGCCAGCAGCCCCGACAGGGTCAATGAGCAGTTCTTC
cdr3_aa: CASSPDRVNEQFF

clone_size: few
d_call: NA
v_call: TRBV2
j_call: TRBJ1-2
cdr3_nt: TGTGCCAGCAGTGCAGGTTTCGACTATGGCTACACCTTC
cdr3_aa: CASSAGFDYGYTF

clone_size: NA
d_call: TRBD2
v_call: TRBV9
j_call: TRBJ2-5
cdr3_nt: TGTGCCAGCAGCGTAGGAGCGGGAGGAGAGACCCAGTACTTC
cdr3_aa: CASSVGAGGETQYF

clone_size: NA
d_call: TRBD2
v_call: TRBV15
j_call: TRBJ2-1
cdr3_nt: TGTGCCACCAGCAGAGCTGGAAGCGGGAGAGCGAATGAGCAGTTCTTC
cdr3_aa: CATSRAGSGRANEQFF

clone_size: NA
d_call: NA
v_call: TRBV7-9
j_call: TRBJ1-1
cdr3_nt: TGTTCCAGCAGGGGAGCCAGGGGTGAAGCTTTCTTT
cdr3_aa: CSSRGARGEAFF

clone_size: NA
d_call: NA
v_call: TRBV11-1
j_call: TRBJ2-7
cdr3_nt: TGTGCCAGCAGCTTTATGGGGGCCGAGAGCAGCGAGCAGTACTTC
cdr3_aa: CASSFMGAESSEQYF

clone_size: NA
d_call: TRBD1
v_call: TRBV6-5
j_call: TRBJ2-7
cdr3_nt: TGTGCCAGCAGTTACCAGGGACAGGGATACGAGCAGTACTTC
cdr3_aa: CASSYQGQGYEQYF

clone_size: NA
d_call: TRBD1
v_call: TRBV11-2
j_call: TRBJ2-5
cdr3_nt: TGTGCCAGCAGCTTACAGGGGGCCCAAGAGACCCAGTACTTC
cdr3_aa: CASSLQGAQETQYF

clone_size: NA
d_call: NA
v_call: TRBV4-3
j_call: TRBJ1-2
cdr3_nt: TGCGCCAGCCGGCAGGGGTTAAGAACTGGCTATGGCTACACCTTC
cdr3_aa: CASRQGLRTGYGYTF

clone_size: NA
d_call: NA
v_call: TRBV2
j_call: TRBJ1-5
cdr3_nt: TGTGCCAGCAGTCGGACAGCCGCAAGCAATCAGCCCCAGCATTTT
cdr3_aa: CASSRTAASNQPQHF

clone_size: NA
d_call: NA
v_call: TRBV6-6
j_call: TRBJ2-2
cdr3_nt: TGTGCCAGCAGACTGGGACTCCCAAACACCGGGGAGCTGTTTTTT
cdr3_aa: CASRLGLPNTGELFF

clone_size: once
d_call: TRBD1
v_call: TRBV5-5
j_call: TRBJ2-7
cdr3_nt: TGTGCCAGCAGCAAAGGACAGGGCACCAGCTCCTACGAGCAGTACTTC
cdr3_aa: CASSKGQGTSSYEQYF

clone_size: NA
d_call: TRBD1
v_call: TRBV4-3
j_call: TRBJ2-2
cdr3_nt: TGCGCCAGCAGCTCAGGACAGGGGAGCACCGGGGAGCTGTTTTTT
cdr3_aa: CASSSGQGSTGELFF

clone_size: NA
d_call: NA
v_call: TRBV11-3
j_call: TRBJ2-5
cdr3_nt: TGTGCCAGCAGCTTTAATGGAGGGGCCCAGTACTTC
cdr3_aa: CASSFNGGAQYF

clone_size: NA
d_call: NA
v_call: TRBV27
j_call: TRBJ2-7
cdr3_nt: TGTGCCAGCAGTCCCCCCGGGGACGAGCAGTACTTC
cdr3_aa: CASSPPGDEQYF

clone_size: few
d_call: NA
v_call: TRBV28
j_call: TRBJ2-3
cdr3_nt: TGTGCCAGCAGTTTGGGGTTGCGGGCGTATTTT
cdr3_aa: CASSLGLRAYF

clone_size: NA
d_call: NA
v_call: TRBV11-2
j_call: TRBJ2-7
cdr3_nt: TGTGCCAGCAGCTTATCCCCTGGAGCCTACGAGCAGTACTTC
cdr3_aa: CASSLSPGAYEQYF

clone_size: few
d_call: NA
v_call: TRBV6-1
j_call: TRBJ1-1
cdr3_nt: TGTGCCAGCAGTGGCTTGAGGGGGGGATACACTGAAGCTTTCTTT
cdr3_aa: CASSGLRGGYTEAFF

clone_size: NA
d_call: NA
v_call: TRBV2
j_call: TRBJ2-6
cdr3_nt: TGTGCCAGCAGTGAAGTGAACAGTATATTGGGGGCCAACGTCCTGACTTTC
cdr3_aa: CASSEVNSILGANVLTF

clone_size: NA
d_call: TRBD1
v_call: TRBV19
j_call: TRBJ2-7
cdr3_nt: TGTGCCAGTAGTACAACCGGGACAGGGGCCTACGAGCAGTACTTC
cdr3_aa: CASSTTGTGAYEQYF

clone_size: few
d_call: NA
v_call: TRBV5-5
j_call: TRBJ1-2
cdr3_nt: TGTGCCAGCAGCTTGGTCCCCCAGGGTGTAGAGGATGGCTACACCTTC
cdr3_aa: CASSLVPQGVEDGYTF